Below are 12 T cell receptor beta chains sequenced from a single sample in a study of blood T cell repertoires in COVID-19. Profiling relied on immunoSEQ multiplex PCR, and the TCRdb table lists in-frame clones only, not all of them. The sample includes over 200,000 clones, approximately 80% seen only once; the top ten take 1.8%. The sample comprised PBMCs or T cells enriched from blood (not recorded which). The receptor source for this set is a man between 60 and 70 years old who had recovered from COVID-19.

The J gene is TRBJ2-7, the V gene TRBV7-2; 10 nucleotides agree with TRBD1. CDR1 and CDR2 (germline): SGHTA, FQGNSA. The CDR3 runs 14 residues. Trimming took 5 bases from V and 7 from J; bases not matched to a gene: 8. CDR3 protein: CASSRDRGEWEQYF. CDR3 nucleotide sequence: TGTGCCAGCAGCCGGGACAGGGGAGAGTGGGAGCAGTACTTC.

The CDR3 loop reads CASSLDRVNTEAFF. As DNA, the CDR3 is TGTGCCAGCAGCTTAGACAGGGTGAACACTGAAGCTTTCTTT. The rearrangement links TRBV11-2 to TRBJ1-1, with a possible D match to TRBD1 (5 bases). The CDR3 length is 14 residues. The germline CDR1 and CDR2 sequences are SGHAT and FQNNGV. The V end lost 0 bases, the J end lost 0 bases, and 5 bases lay between the germline ends.

CDR3 sequence: CASSQARLNPPEKLFF. CDR3 in DNA: TGTGCCAGCAGCCAAGCCAGGCTTAACCCCCCTGAAAAACTGTTTTTT. V is TRBV14 and J is TRBJ1-4; unclear D gene. Trimming removed 1 base at V and 7 bases at J, with 16 bases between. CDR1 and CDR2 from the germline V gene are SGHDN and FVKESK. The CDR3 has 16 amino acids.

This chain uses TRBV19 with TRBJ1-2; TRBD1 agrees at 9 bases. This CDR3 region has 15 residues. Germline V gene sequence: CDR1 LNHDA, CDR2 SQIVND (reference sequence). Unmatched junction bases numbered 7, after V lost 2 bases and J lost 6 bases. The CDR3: CASSIRTGARDGYTF. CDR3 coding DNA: TGTGCCAGTAGTATACGGACAGGGGCCCGAGATGGCTACACCTTC.

The CDR3 here is CASSPGQGVGYTF. In DNA form, the CDR3 reads TGCGCCAGCAGCCCCGGACAGGGGGTTGGCTACACCTTC. This chain connects TRBV4-3 to TRBJ1-2, with TRBD1 matching 10 bases. The CDR3 runs to 13 residues. J lost 7 bases, V lost 4 bases, and 3 bases had no gene match. CDR1 and CDR2 from the germline V gene are LGHNA and YSLEER.

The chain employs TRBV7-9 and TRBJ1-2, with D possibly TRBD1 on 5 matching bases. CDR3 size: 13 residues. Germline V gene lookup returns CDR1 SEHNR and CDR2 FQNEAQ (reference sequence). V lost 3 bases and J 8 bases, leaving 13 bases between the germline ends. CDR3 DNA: TGTGCCAGCAGCTTGGAGGGGCCCTTAGGCTACACCTTC. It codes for CASSLEGPLGYTF.

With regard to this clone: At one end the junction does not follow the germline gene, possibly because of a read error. This CDR3 is CASSDSTGPDTEAFF. The CDR3 coding sequence is TGTGCCAGCAGTGACTCGACAGGGCCGGACACTGAAGCTTTCTTT. This chain joins TRBV6-2 or TRBV6-3 and TRBJ1-1; 7 bases match TRBD1. The CDR3 loop spans 15 amino acids. Per the germline V gene, CDR1 is MNHEY and CDR2 is SVGEGT.

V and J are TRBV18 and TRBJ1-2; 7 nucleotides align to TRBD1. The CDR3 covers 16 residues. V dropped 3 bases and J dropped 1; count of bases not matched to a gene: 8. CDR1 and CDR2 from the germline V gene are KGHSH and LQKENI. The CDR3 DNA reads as TGTGCCAGCTCACCGCAGGGACAGACTAATAACTATGGCTACACCTTC. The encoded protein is CASSPQGQTNNYGYTF.

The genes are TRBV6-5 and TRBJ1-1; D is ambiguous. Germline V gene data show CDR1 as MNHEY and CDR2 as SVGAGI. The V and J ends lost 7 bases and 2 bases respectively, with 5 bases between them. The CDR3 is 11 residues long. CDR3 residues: CASILNTEAFF. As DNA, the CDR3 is TGTGCCAGCATTCTTAACACTGAAGCTTTCTTT.

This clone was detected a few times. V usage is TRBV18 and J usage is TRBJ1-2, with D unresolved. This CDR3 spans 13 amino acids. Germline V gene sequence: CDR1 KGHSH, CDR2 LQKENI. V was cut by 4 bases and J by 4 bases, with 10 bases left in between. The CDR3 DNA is TGTGCCAGCTCACTTCAGTCGGGCTATGGCTACACCTTC. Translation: CASSLQSGYGYTF.

The CDR3 DNA reads as TGTGCCAGCAGCGTAGGGACTAGCGCTGAGACCCAGTACTTC. Amino acid sequence: CASSVGTSAETQYF. The chain carries TRBV9 and TRBJ2-5; 9 bases are shared with TRBD2. This CDR3 spans 14 amino acids. After removal of 0 bases from V and 5 bases from J, the junction contained 2 bases not matched to a gene. Germline V gives CDR1 SGDLS, CDR2 YYNGEE.

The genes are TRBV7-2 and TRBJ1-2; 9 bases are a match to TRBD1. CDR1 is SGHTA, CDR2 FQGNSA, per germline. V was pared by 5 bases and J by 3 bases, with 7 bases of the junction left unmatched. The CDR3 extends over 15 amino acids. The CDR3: CASSPDRGFDYGYTF. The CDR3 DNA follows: TGTGCCAGCAGCCCCGACAGGGGGTTCGACTATGGCTACACCTTC.